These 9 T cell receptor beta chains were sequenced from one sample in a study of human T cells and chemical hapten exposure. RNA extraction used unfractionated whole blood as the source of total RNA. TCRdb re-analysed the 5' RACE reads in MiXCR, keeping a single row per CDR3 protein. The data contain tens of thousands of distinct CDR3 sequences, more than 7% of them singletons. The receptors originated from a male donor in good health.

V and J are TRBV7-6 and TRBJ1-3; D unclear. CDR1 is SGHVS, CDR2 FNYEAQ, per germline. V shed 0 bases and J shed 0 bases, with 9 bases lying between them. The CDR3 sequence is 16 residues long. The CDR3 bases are TGTGCCAGCAGCTTAGCGCGACCAAACTCTGGAAACACCATATATTTT. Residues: CASSLARPNSGNTIYF.

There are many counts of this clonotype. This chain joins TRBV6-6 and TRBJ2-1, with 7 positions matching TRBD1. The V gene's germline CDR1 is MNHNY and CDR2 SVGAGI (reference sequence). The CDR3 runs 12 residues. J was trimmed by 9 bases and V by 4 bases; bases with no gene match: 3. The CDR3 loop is CASSSYRGEQFF. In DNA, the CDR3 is TGTGCCAGCAGTTCCTACAGGGGTGAGCAGTTCTTC.

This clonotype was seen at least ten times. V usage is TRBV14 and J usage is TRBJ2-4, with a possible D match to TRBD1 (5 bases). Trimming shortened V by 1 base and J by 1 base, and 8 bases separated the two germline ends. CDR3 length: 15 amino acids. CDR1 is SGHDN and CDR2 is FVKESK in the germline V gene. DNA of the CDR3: TGTGCCAGCAGCCAAGCAGGGAACGCCAAAAACATTCAGTACTTC. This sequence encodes CASSQAGNAKNIQYF.

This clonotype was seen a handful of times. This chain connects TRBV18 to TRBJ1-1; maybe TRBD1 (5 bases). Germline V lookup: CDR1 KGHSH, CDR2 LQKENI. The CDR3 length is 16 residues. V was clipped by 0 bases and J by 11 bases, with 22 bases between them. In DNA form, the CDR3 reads TGTGCCAGCTCACCACCAGATCAGGGAGATGAGAGAAGGGCTTTCTTT. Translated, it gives CASSPPDQGDERRAFF.

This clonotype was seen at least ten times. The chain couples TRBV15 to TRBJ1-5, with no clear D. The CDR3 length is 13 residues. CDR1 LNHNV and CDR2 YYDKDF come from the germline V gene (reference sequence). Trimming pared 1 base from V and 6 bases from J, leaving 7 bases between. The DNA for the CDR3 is TGTGCCACCAGCAGAGGTAGTGGTCAGCCCCAGCATTTT. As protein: CATSRGSGQPQHF.

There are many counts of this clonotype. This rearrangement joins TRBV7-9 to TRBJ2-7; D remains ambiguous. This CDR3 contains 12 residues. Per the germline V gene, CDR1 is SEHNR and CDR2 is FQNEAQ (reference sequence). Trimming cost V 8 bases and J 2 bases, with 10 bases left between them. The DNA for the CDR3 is TGTGCCAGCTCGGCGCCCCCCTACGAGCAGTACTTC. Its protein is CASSAPPYEQYF.

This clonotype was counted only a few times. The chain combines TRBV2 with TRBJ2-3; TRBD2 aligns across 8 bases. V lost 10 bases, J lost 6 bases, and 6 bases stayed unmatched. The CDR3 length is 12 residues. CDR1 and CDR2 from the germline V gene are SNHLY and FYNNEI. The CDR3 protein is CANGTSRDTQYF. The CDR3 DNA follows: TGTGCCAACGGGACTAGTCGGGATACGCAGTATTTT. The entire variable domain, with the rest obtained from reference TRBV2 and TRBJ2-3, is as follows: EPEVTQTPSHQVTQMGQEVILRCVPISNHLYFYWYRQILGQKVEFLVSFYNNEISEKSEIFDDQFSVERPDGSNFTLKIRSTKLEDSAMYFCANGTSRDTQYFGPGTRLTVL.

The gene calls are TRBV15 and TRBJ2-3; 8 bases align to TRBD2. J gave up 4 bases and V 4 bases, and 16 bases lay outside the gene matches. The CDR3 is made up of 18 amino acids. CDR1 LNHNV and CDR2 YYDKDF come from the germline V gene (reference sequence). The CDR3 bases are TGTGCCACCAGCATAGGGTCGGGGGGGCAGGGAATTGCAGATACGCAGTATTTT. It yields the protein CATSIGSGGQGIADTQYF. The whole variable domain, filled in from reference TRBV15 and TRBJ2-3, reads DAMVIQNPRYQVTQFGKPVTLSCSQTLNHNVMYWYQQKSSQAPKLLFHYYDKDFNNEADTPDNFQSRRPNTSFCFLDIRSPGLGDTAMYLCATSIGSGGQGIADTQYFGPGTRLTVL.

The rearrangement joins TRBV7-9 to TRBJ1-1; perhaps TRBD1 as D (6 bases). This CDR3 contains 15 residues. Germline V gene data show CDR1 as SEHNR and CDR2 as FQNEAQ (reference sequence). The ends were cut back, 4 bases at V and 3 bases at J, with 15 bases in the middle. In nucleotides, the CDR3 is TGTGCCAGCAGCTCACATAGGGACACAGACACTGAAGCTTTCTTT. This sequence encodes CASSSHRDTDTEAFF.